The 18 T cell receptor beta chains reported below all come from one sample, sequenced in a study of blood T cell repertoires in COVID-19. Sequencing used immunoSEQ multiplex PCR; TCRdb keeps in-frame clones, though not all of them. The sample lists about 110,000 clones; nearly 90% were seen once. Sequencing input: peripheral blood. These receptors all come from a human donor in a cohort sampled during active COVID-19.

This clone was seen just once. The chain is built from TRBV18 and TRBJ2-2, with D perhaps TRBD2 (5 bases). The length of the CDR3 is 13 residues. Germline loops: CDR1 KGHSH, CDR2 LQKENI. The germline V and J ends were trimmed by 6 bases and 5 bases, with 10 bases remaining between them. This CDR3 is CASSRAETGELFF. The CDR3 DNA follows: TGTGCCAGCTCGAGGGCAGAGACCGGGGAGCTGTTTTTT.

The chain couples TRBV2 to TRBJ2-6; 12 bases line up with TRBD1. Unmatched junction bases numbered 8, after V lost 7 bases and J lost 1 base. CDR3 length equals 18 residues. Germline CDR1 reads SNHLY; CDR2 reads FYNNEI. CDR3: CASIRPGQGASGANVLTF. In DNA form, the CDR3 reads TGTGCCAGCATTAGGCCGGGACAGGGGGCTTCTGGGGCCAACGTCCTGACTTTC. Together with reference TRBV2 and TRBJ2-6, the CDR3 gives the full variable domain: EPEVTQTPSHQVTQMGQEVILRCVPISNHLYFYWYRQILGQKVEFLVSFYNNEISEKSEIFDDQFSVERPDGSNFTLKIRSTKLEDSAMYFCASIRPGQGASGANVLTFGAGSRLTVL.

This rearrangement joins TRBV3-1 (or the pseudogene TRBV3-2) to TRBJ2-1, with D possibly TRBD1 on 7 matching bases. This CDR3 is built from 17 residues. V dropped 4 bases and J dropped 8 bases, with 24 bases sitting between them. Germline assignment: CDR1 LGHDT and CDR2 YNNKEL (reference sequence). CDR3 region: CASSPPPSGLQGDEQFF. The CDR3 coding sequence is TGTGCCAGCAGCCCACCACCTTCGGGACTGCAGGGGGATGAGCAGTTCTTC.

V usage is TRBV5-5 and J usage is TRBJ2-1, with 9 bases lining up with TRBD1. This CDR3 is 15 amino acids long. Germline V lookup: CDR1 SGHKS, CDR2 YYEKEE (reference sequence). V dropped 3 bases and J dropped 1; count of bases not matched to a gene: 2. The CDR3 nucleotides read TGTGCCAGCAGCTCGGGACAGGGTTCCTACAATGAGCAGTTCTTC. The encoded protein is CASSSGQGSYNEQFF.

This rearrangement joins TRBV30 to TRBJ2-1; 11 nucleotides align to TRBD2. The CDR3 runs 15 residues. V shed 1 base and J 4 bases; nucleotides not matched to a gene: 3. Germline loops: CDR1 GTSNPN, CDR2 SVGIG (reference sequence). CDR3 nucleotides: TGTGCCTGGAGTGCAACTAGCGGGAGATACAATGAGCAGTTCTTC. Amino acid sequence: CAWSATSGRYNEQFF.

This chain joins TRBV20-1 and TRBJ2-7; 8 nucleotides line up with TRBD1. J was trimmed by 3 bases and V by 3 bases; bases with no gene match: 16. This CDR3 has 17 amino acids. Looked up from germline, CDR1 is DFQATT and CDR2 is SNEGSKA (reference sequence). CDR3 DNA: TGCAGTGCTAGTGAGACAGGGGCGCGGAAGAATCGCTACGAGCAGTACTTC. This encodes CSASETGARKNRYEQYF.

The chain employs TRBV5-1 and TRBJ2-3, with 11 bases lining up with TRBD2. CDR3 length equals 16 residues. Germline lookup yields CDR1 SGHRS and CDR2 YFSETQ. V was pared by 0 bases and J by 5 bases, with 5 bases of the junction left unmatched. DNA of the CDR3: TGCGCCAGCAGCTTGGTAGTAGCGGGAGGGGGAGATACGCAGTATTTT. Translating it yields CASSLVVAGGGDTQYF. The whole variable domain, filled in from reference TRBV5-1 and TRBJ2-3, reads KAGVTQTPRYLIKTRGQQVTLSCSPISGHRSVSWYQQTPGQGLQFLFEYFSETQRNKGNFPGRFSGRQFSNSRSEMNVSTLELGDSALYLCASSLVVAGGGDTQYFGPGTRLTVL.

This chain links TRBV27 with TRBJ2-7; D ambiguous. Germline lookup yields CDR1 MNHEY and CDR2 SMNVEV (reference sequence). The CDR3 length is 15 residues. V shed 4 bases and J shed 6 bases, with 19 bases lying between them. Here the CDR3 reads CASSSSRVIKAEQYF. DNA for the CDR3: TGTGCCAGCAGTTCATCCCGGGTAATCAAGGCCGAGCAGTACTTC.

The CDR3 bases are TGTGCCAGTAGTATGGCCAGCGGCGGGGTATATGAAAAACTGTTTTTT. This encodes CASSMASGGVYEKLFF. This rearrangement joins TRBV19 to TRBJ1-4, with D unresolved. The germline V gene has CDR1 LNHDA and CDR2 SQIVND (reference sequence). This CDR3 has 16 amino acids. V lost 3 bases to trimming and J lost 6 bases, with 17 bases between them.

This chain connects TRBV7-2 to TRBJ1-4; 10 bases fit TRBD1. Unmatched junction bases numbered 7, after V lost 1 base and J lost 8 bases. Germline values: CDR1 SGHTA, CDR2 FQGNSA. The CDR3 runs 16 residues. CDR3 nucleotides: TGTGCCAGCAGCTTAGGGACAGGGGGGTTCGTGGAAAAACTGTTTTTT. Its translation: CASSLGTGGFVEKLFF.

The chain has TRBV30 and TRBJ1-1; 10 bases agree with TRBD1. The CDR3 loop spans 14 amino acids. CDR1 and CDR2 (germline): GTSNPN, SVGIG (reference sequence). With V trimmed by 3 bases and J by 3 bases, 4 bases remained unmatched. CDR3 nucleotide sequence: TGTGCCTGGAGCCAGACAGGGGGCTACACTGAAGCTTTCTTT. Protein: CAWSQTGGYTEAFF.

This clone turned up a few times. A read error may account for a junction end that differs from germline. The CDR3 protein is CASTEQGLGNSEAFF. The CDR3 DNA follows: TGTGCCAGCACCGAACAGGGTTTAGGGAACAGTGAAGCTTTCTTT. The J gene is TRBJ1-1, the V gene TRBV9; TRBD1 might be the D (6 bases). This CDR3 has 15 amino acids. The germline CDR1 and CDR2 sequences are SGDLS and YYNGEE.

CDR3 sequence: CASDPGAYSGNTIYF. The CDR3 region has the DNA TGTGCCAGCGACCCAGGGGCATACTCTGGAAACACCATATATTTT. This chain connects TRBV9 to TRBJ1-3; D might be TRBD1 (6 bases). The V end lost 7 bases, the J end lost 0 bases, and 14 bases lay between the germline ends. In germline, CDR1 is SGDLS, CDR2 YYNGEE. The CDR3 has 15 residues.

The CDR3 region is CASSLKQGSEQFF. DNA of the CDR3: TGTGCCAGCTCACTCAAACAGGGTTCTGAGCAGTTCTTC. The V call is TRBV18, the J call TRBJ2-1; D may be TRBD1 (6 bases). Trimming pared 4 bases from V and 9 bases from J, leaving 13 bases between. The germline V gene has CDR1 KGHSH and CDR2 LQKENI. The CDR3 loop spans 13 amino acids.

The chain uses TRBV18 and TRBJ2-7; TRBD1 matches 7 bases. Looked up from germline, CDR1 is KGHSH and CDR2 is LQKENI. The CDR3 loop spans 15 amino acids. V gave up 3 bases and J gave up 3 bases; unmatched junction bases: 8. For the CDR3, the DNA is TGTGCCAGCTCACCGCCAGGACAGGACCTCTACGAGCAGTACTTC. Residues: CASSPPGQDLYEQYF.

This clone was detected a few times. This sequence joins TRBV5-6 and TRBJ2-5; 11 bases are a match to TRBD2. Germline loops: CDR1 SGHDT, CDR2 YYEEEE. The CDR3 runs 16 residues. The V and J ends lost 1 base and 6 bases, in that order; junction bases with no gene match: 8. CDR3 sequence: CASSLNRLAGRKTQYF. The CDR3 coding sequence is TGTGCCAGCAGCTTGAATAGACTAGCGGGGAGAAAGACCCAGTACTTC.

This chain links TRBV5-6 with TRBJ1-6, with D uncertain. Per the germline V gene, CDR1 is SGHDT and CDR2 is YYEEEE. Trimming took 4 bases from V and 7 from J, leaving 6 bases between them. The CDR3 loop spans 12 amino acids. In DNA form, the CDR3 reads TGTGCCAGCAGCCCCCCAAATTCACCCCTCCACTTT. This sequence encodes CASSPPNSPLHF. The whole variable domain, filled in from reference TRBV5-6 and TRBJ1-6, reads DAGVTQSPTHLIKTRGQQVTLRCSPKSGHDTVSWYQQALGQGPQFIFQYYEEEERQRGNFPDRFSGHQFPNYSSELNVNALLLGDSALYLCASSPPNSPLHFGNGTRLTVT.

The gene calls are TRBV2 and TRBJ1-2, with TRBD1 as a possible D gene (5 bases). V lost 1 base and J 6 bases, leaving 18 bases between the germline ends. The CDR3 covers 16 residues. The germline V gene has CDR1 SNHLY and CDR2 FYNNEI. CDR3 nucleotides: TGTGCCAGCAGTGAAGAAAGCCCCCGCCTGGGGCATGGCTACACCTTC. This gives the protein CASSEESPRLGHGYTF. Variable domain in full (rest from reference TRBV2 and TRBJ1-2): EPEVTQTPSHQVTQMGQEVILRCVPISNHLYFYWYRQILGQKVEFLVSFYNNEISEKSEIFDDQFSVERPDGSNFTLKIRSTKLEDSAMYFCASSEESPRLGHGYTFGSGTRLTVV.